Below, 14 T cell receptor beta chains from the same sample are listed, as sequenced in a study of Ad26.COV2.S vaccination and SARS-CoV-2 variants. Treatment indicated: about 20 received Ad26.COV2.S at low or high dose, single or two shots; roughly 5 received placebo; per-sample allocation not given. On day 63 after the first injection, vaccine and placebo recipients gave samples. TCRdb's copy holds only in-frame clones and misses some; the assay was immunoSEQ multiplex PCR. The data contain around 310,000 clones, roughly nine tenths of them seen just once; the ten biggest clones take up about 5%. The input for sequencing was peripheral blood, taken in a trial of Ad26.COV2.S vaccine versus placebo. The receptors come from a person aged 18-65 years who received the Ad26.COV2.S COVID-19 vaccine or a placebo.

The rearrangement uses TRBV6-5 and TRBJ1-1, with D perhaps matching TRBD1 (5 bases). This CDR3 is 14 amino acids long. Germline values: CDR1 MNHEY, CDR2 SVGAGI. V lost 6 bases and J 5 bases, leaving 16 bases between the germline ends. The CDR3 DNA is TGTGCCAGCAGGGACCACGAGGGGCTAACTGAAGCTTTCTTT. Residues: CASRDHEGLTEAFF.

The chain uses TRBV5-1 and TRBJ1-1; the D is unclear. The V end was cut by 2 bases, the J end by 5 bases, with 13 bases between. The CDR3 totals 14 residues. Per germline, CDR1 SGHRS and CDR2 YFSETQ. This chain's CDR3 is CASSFRGRETEAFF. CDR3 bases: TGCGCCAGCAGCTTTCGCGGACGGGAAACTGAAGCTTTCTTT.

The chain couples TRBV2 to TRBJ2-7; TRBD1 might be the D (6 bases). The germline CDR1 and CDR2 sequences are SNHLY and FYNNEI. This CDR3 contains 15 residues. The V gene lost 6 bases and the J gene lost 0 bases, with 15 bases spanning the gap. The CDR3 coding sequence is TGTGCCAGCAGACCCTCAGGGGAGAGCTCCTACGAGCAGTACTTC. It encodes CASRPSGESSYEQYF.

The CDR3 here is CASSQNNSPLHF. The CDR3 DNA reads as TGTGCCAGCAGCCAAAACAATTCACCCCTCCACTTT. This chain uses TRBV3-1 (or the pseudogene TRBV3-2) with TRBJ1-6; D gene uncertain. CDR3 length: 12 residues. V gave up 2 bases and J gave up 7 bases, with 3 bases separating them. Looked up from germline, CDR1 is LGHDT and CDR2 is YNNKEL (reference sequence).

The chain has TRBV3-1 (or the pseudogene TRBV3-2) and TRBJ1-2; 8 bases fit TRBD1. Losses at the gene ends were 4 bases for V and 4 bases for J; bases not matched to a gene: 20. The CDR3 spans 19 residues. Germline V gene data show CDR1 as LGHDT and CDR2 as YNNKEL (reference sequence). CDR3 sequence reads: CASSRRVIREDRDPYGYTF. The DNA of the CDR3 is TGTGCCAGCAGCCGAAGGGTTATACGCGAGGACAGGGACCCCTATGGCTACACCTTC.

The chain couples TRBV7-3 to TRBJ1-2; D may be TRBD1 (6 bases). Germline values: CDR1 SGHTA, CDR2 FQGTGA. V gave up 0 bases and J gave up 4 bases, with 9 bases separating them. The CDR3 is made up of 14 amino acids. The CDR3 DNA is TGTGCCAGCAGCTTAACCGCAGGGGTCTATGGCTACACCTTC. This sequence encodes CASSLTAGVYGYTF.

V gene TRBV19 combines with J gene TRBJ1-3, with D perhaps TRBD1 (5 bases). V gave up 4 bases and J gave up 0 bases, with 13 bases separating them. The CDR3 contains 16 residues. From germline, CDR1 is LNHDA and CDR2 SQIVND (reference sequence). The CDR3 DNA reads TGTGCCAGTAGTACGCAGGGCCTAAGCTCTGGAAACACCATATATTTT. Protein: CASSTQGLSSGNTIYF.

V is TRBV25-1 and J is TRBJ2-1; 11 bases agree with TRBD2. The CDR3 sequence is 18 residues long. The V segment lost 3 bases and the J segment 8 bases; nucleotides outside the gene matches: 15. CDR1 MGHDK and CDR2 SYGVNS come from the germline V gene. The CDR3: CASSDRFLAGGMGDEQFF. CDR3 nucleotide sequence: TGTGCCAGCAGTGATCGGTTTCTAGCGGGAGGCATGGGGGATGAGCAGTTCTTC. The full variable domain, with the rest looked up from reference TRBV25-1 and TRBJ2-1, is EADIYQTPRYLVIGTGKKITLECSQTMGHDKMYWYQQDPGMELHLIHYSYGVNSTEKGDLSSESTVSRIRTEHFPLTLESARPSHTSQYLCASSDRFLAGGMGDEQFFGPGTRLTVL.

This chain connects TRBV4-1 to TRBJ1-2, with D maybe TRBD1 (5 bases). V was pared by 0 bases and J by 4 bases, with 12 bases between. This CDR3 has 15 residues. CDR1 is MGHRA, CDR2 YSYEKL, per germline. Written as DNA, the CDR3 is TGCGCCAGCAGCCAAGACCCGCAGGGAGTCTATGGCTACACCTTC. It translates to CASSQDPQGVYGYTF.

This chain joins TRBV7-2 and TRBJ1-2, with D possibly TRBD1 on 5 matching bases. Germline V gene sequence: CDR1 SGHTA, CDR2 FQGNSA. This CDR3 contains 15 residues. Trimming removed 2 bases from V and 2 bases from J, with 12 bases in between. CDR3 sequence reads: CASSLYRPPNYGYTF. The CDR3 DNA sequence: TGTGCCAGCAGCTTATACAGGCCACCGAACTATGGCTACACCTTC. The complete variable domain, with remaining parts taken from reference TRBV7-2 and TRBJ1-2, reads GAGVSQSPSNKVTEKGKDVELRCDPISGHTALYWYRQSLGQGLEFLIYFQGNSAPDKSGLPSDRFSAERTGGSVSTLTIQRTQQEDSAVYLCASSLYRPPNYGYTFGSGTRLTVV.

Only one count was recorded for this clone. CDR3 sequence: CASSVHPVAGTNTGELFF. The CDR3 DNA follows: TGTGCCAGCAGTGTACACCCCGTAGCGGGTACCAACACCGGGGAGCTGTTTTTT. This sequence joins TRBV6-4 and TRBJ2-2; 7 nucleotides line up with TRBD2. The germline gives CDR1 MRHNA, CDR2 SNTAGT. This CDR3 has 18 residues. Trimming at V came to 4 bases and at J to 2 bases, leaving 13 bases not matched to a gene.

This sequence joins TRBV6-1 and TRBJ2-5; D is unclear. V gave up 3 bases and J gave up 2 bases, with 10 bases separating them. Germline CDR1 is MNHNS and CDR2 is SASEGT. The CDR3 spans 14 residues. The CDR3 coding sequence is TGTGCCAGCAGTGATAGGGCGTTACAAGAGACCCAGTACTTC. It translates to CASSDRALQETQYF.

DNA of the CDR3: TGTGCCAGCAGCCCCCGGGACAGAGATGGCTACACCTTC. The encoded protein is CASSPRDRDGYTF. This chain joins TRBV12-3 or TRBV12-4 and TRBJ1-2; 7 positions agree with TRBD1. V lost 6 bases and J lost 6; bases outside the gene matches: 7. This CDR3 spans 13 amino acids.

J is TRBJ2-3 and V is TRBV27; 10 nucleotides agree with TRBD2. CDR3 length: 16 amino acids. The V gene's germline CDR1 is MNHEY and CDR2 SMNVEV (reference sequence). After removal of 6 bases from V and 1 base from J, the junction contained 7 bases not matched to a gene. CDR3 loop: CASSHSGTSGTDTQYF. Here the CDR3 DNA reads TGTGCCAGCAGCCACTCCGGGACTAGCGGCACAGATACGCAGTATTTT.